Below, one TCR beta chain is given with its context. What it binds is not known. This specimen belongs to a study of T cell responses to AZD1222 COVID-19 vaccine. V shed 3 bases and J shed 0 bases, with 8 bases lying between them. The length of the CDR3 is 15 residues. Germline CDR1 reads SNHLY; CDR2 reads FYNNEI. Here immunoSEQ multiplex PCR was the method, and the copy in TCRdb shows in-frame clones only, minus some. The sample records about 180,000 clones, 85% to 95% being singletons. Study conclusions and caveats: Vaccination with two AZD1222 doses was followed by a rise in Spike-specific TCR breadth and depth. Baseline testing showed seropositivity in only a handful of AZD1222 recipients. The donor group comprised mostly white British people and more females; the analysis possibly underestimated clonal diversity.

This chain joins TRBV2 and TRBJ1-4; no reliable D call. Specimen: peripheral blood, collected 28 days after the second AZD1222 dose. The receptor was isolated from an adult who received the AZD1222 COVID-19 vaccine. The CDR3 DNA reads TGTGCCAGCAGTGAGGCAGCTGCAACTAATGAAAAACTGTTTTTT. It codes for CASSEAAATNEKLFF.